A single sample is the source of the 26 T cell receptor beta chains below, sequenced in a study of cytomegalovirus exposure and HLA in healthy donors. Only in-frame clones appear in the TCRdb table, and some are missing; sequencing was by immunoSEQ multiplex PCR. The table shows 100,000 to 150,000 clones, with around 94% occurring only once. Sequenced: PBMCs. Source of these receptors: a woman under 30 in good health and CMV-seronegative.

This chain joins TRBV6-5 and TRBJ1-3; 7 bases fit TRBD1. The CDR3 consists of 15 residues. CDR1 and CDR2 (germline): MNHEY, SVGAGI. Trimming cost V 2 bases and J 8 bases; bases outside gene matches: 9. The CDR3 loop is CASSYGQGVRDTIYF. The CDR3 bases are TGTGCCAGCAGTTACGGCCAGGGGGTGCGAGACACCATATATTTT.

The gene calls are TRBV2 and TRBJ2-5, with D perhaps matching TRBD1 (5 bases). V was shortened by 7 bases and J by 3 bases, with 6 bases between the two germline ends. This CDR3 comprises 11 residues. The germline V gene encodes CDR1 SNHLY and CDR2 FYNNEI. The CDR3 DNA follows: TGTGCCAGCAAAGGGGAAGAGACCCAGTACTTC. Translation gives CASKGEETQYF.

The genes are TRBV18 and TRBJ1-4; tentative D call: TRBD1 (5 bases). Per the germline V gene, CDR1 is KGHSH and CDR2 is LQKENI. The CDR3 consists of 14 residues. V lost 5 bases and J 5 bases, leaving 12 bases between the germline ends. The CDR3 sequence is CASSGWTKNEKLFF. In nucleotides, the CDR3 is TGTGCCAGCTCAGGGTGGACAAAAAATGAAAAACTGTTTTTT. Full variable domain (missing parts from reference TRBV18 and TRBJ1-4): NAGVMQNPRHLVRRRGQEARLRCSPMKGHSHVYWYRQLPEEGLKFMVYLQKENIIDESGMPKERFSAEFPKEGPSILRIQQVVRGDSAAYFCASSGWTKNEKLFFGSGTQLSVL.

The chain joins TRBV2 to TRBJ2-1; 7 bases agree with TRBD1. The germline V gene has CDR1 SNHLY and CDR2 FYNNEI. Losses at the gene ends were 5 bases for V and 10 bases for J; bases not matched to a gene: 8. The CDR3 runs 13 residues. CDR3 residues: CASSTRTGVEQFF. DNA for the CDR3: TGTGCCAGCAGTACCCGAACAGGGGTCGAGCAGTTCTTC.

The rearrangement links TRBV9 to TRBJ1-1; D may be TRBD1 (5 bases). Looked up from germline, CDR1 is SGDLS and CDR2 is YYNGEE. The CDR3 runs to 13 residues. The V end lost 0 bases, the J end lost 5 bases, and 8 bases lay between the germline ends. CDR3 DNA: TGTGCCAGCAGCGTAGGTGGGGCGACTGAAGCTTTCTTT. Translation gives CASSVGGATEAFF.

V gene TRBV6-5 combines with J gene TRBJ2-1, with D unclear. Per germline, CDR1 MNHEY and CDR2 SVGAGI. Trimming took off 0 bases at V and 6 bases at J, with 6 bases between the two ends. The CDR3 covers 13 residues. CDR3 coding DNA: TGTGCCAGCAGTTACTCGGCAGGCAATGAGCAGTTCTTC. Translation gives CASSYSAGNEQFF.

The V and J genes are TRBV7-9 and TRBJ1-5; weak D call: TRBD1 (6 bases). The CDR3 covers 14 residues. Trimming removed 4 bases at V and 3 bases at J, with 10 bases between. Germline V gives CDR1 SEHNR, CDR2 FQNEAQ (reference sequence). The CDR3 reads CASSSGQTNQPQHF. Written as DNA, the CDR3 is TGTGCCAGCAGCTCCGGACAGACCAATCAGCCCCAGCATTTT.

The chain recombines TRBV27 with TRBJ2-1; 7 positions agree with TRBD2. Looked up from germline, CDR1 is MNHEY and CDR2 is SMNVEV (reference sequence). The V and J ends lost 5 bases and 5 bases, in that order; junction bases with no gene match: 12. The CDR3 contains 16 residues. CDR3 nucleotide sequence: TGTGCCAGCAGTAGCATTAGCGGGTCAGCGAACAATGAGCAGTTCTTC. It translates to CASSSISGSANNEQFF.

This clone was seen only once. The genes are TRBV7-9 and TRBJ1-5; TRBD1 aligns across 9 bases. There are 14 residues in the CDR3. From germline, CDR1 is SEHNR and CDR2 FQNEAQ (reference sequence). V dropped 4 bases and J dropped 8; count of bases not matched to a gene: 6. CDR3 loop: CASSWGQGVEPQHF. The DNA for the CDR3 is TGTGCCAGCAGCTGGGGACAGGGAGTTGAGCCCCAGCATTTT.

Relative to its sample, this clone is medium-sized. The chain carries TRBV6-4 and TRBJ2-2, with a weak D call TRBD2 (6 bases). The V end lost 2 bases, the J end lost 7 bases, and 11 bases lay between the germline ends. CDR1 is MRHNA and CDR2 is SNTAGT in the germline V gene. This CDR3 has 14 residues. CDR3: CASSDGQGGGELFF. DNA of the CDR3: TGTGCCAGCAGTGACGGGCAGGGAGGCGGGGAGCTGTTTTTT.

The rearrangement links TRBV5-1 to TRBJ2-7; 8 bases fit TRBD1. V dropped 4 bases and J dropped 4; count of bases not matched to a gene: 10. The germline CDR1 and CDR2 sequences are SGHRS and YFSETQ. This CDR3 is built from 15 residues. CDR3 DNA: TGCGCCAGCAGCCGAACCCGGACAGGGCAATACGAGCAGTACTTC. This codes for CASSRTRTGQYEQYF.

The V gene is TRBV11-2, the J gene TRBJ1-2; no definite D call. V lost 4 bases and J 2 bases, leaving 8 bases between the germline ends. Germline CDR1 is SGHAT and CDR2 is FQNNGV. The CDR3 runs to 13 residues. This CDR3 reads CASSWASNYGYTF. CDR3 sequence (DNA): TGTGCCAGCAGCTGGGCCAGCAACTATGGCTACACCTTC.

The V gene is TRBV18, the J gene TRBJ2-1; 7 bases agree with TRBD2. V was clipped by 6 bases and J by 8 bases; unmatched bases: 10. Per the germline V gene, CDR1 is KGHSH and CDR2 is LQKENI. The CDR3 is 14 amino acids. This chain's CDR3 is CASSNGGSHDEQFF. The CDR3 DNA sequence: TGTGCCAGCTCTAACGGGGGGTCCCATGATGAGCAGTTCTTC.

This clone was seen a single time. The chain has TRBV13 and TRBJ2-3; D possibly corresponds to TRBD2 (6 bases). Germline lookup yields CDR1 PRHDT and CDR2 FYEKMQ (reference sequence). This CDR3 is 17 amino acids long. Trimming removed 5 bases at V and 2 bases at J, with 20 bases between. The CDR3 loop reads CASSPAGDGGNTDTQYF. CDR3 coding DNA: TGTGCCAGCAGCCCCGCTGGGGATGGGGGGAACACAGATACGCAGTATTTT.

J is TRBJ2-7 and V is TRBV2, with D perhaps TRBD2 (6 bases). Trimming shortened V by 8 bases and J by 2 bases, and 16 bases separated the two germline ends. This CDR3 contains 14 residues. CDR1 SNHLY and CDR2 FYNNEI come from the germline V gene. In DNA, the CDR3 is TGTGCCAGCCGAGGGCGGGGTACTCCCTACGAGCAGTACTTC. This sequence encodes CASRGRGTPYEQYF.

This chain connects TRBV19 to TRBJ1-6; TRBD1 matches at 7 bases. Germline CDR1 and CDR2: LNHDA and SQIVND (reference sequence). J gave up 5 bases and V 4 bases, and 2 bases lay outside the gene matches. CDR3 length equals 14 residues. The DNA for the CDR3 is TGTGCCAGTAGTACTACAGGGGATAATTCACCCCTCCACTTT. The encoded protein is CASSTTGDNSPLHF.

The chain is built from TRBV7-9 and TRBJ2-2, with 11 bases lining up with TRBD2. Germline trimming cut 2 bases from V and 5 bases from J; bases unmatched to any gene: 4. Germline CDR1 is SEHNR and CDR2 is FQNEAQ (reference sequence). The CDR3 has 16 amino acids. The CDR3, as DNA: TGTGCCAGCAGCTTAAAGACTAGCGGGGTTACCGGGGAGCTGTTTTTT. Its protein product is CASSLKTSGVTGELFF.

The chain employs TRBV7-2 and TRBJ1-5; no clear D gene. CDR1 and CDR2 from the germline V gene are SGHTA and FQGNSA. V was shortened by 3 bases and J by 4 bases, with 7 bases between the two germline ends. CDR3 length: 13 amino acids. The CDR3 region has the DNA TGTGCCAGCAGCTTGTTCGGTAATCAGCCCCAGCATTTT. The encoded protein is CASSLFGNQPQHF.

This chain connects TRBV27 to TRBJ2-5, with TRBD1 matching 7 bases. V trimming: 2 bases; J trimming: 4 bases; junction bases outside the gene matches: 10. The germline V gene encodes CDR1 MNHEY and CDR2 SMNVEV (reference sequence). This CDR3 is 16 amino acids long. CDR3 amino acids: CASSLARGGRTETQYF. CDR3 in DNA: TGTGCCAGCAGTTTAGCTAGAGGGGGCCGGACAGAGACCCAGTACTTC.

This rearrangement joins TRBV5-5 to TRBJ2-7; 7 positions match TRBD1. Germline V gives CDR1 SGHKS, CDR2 YYEKEE (reference sequence). J lost 3 bases, V lost 2 bases, and 8 bases had no gene match. The CDR3 length is 15 residues. In DNA, the CDR3 is TGTGCCAGCAGCTTTACGCCGGGACAGTACTACGAGCAGTACTTC. This encodes CASSFTPGQYYEQYF.

V usage is TRBV18 and J usage is TRBJ1-1, with unresolved D. The CDR3 covers 16 residues. The germline V and J ends were trimmed by 3 bases and 1 base, with 15 bases remaining between them. Germline V CDR1 and CDR2: KGHSH, LQKENI. CDR3 in amino acids: CASSPGIRSENTEAFF. CDR3 in DNA: TGTGCCAGCTCACCCGGGATCAGGAGTGAGAACACTGAAGCTTTCTTT.

The rearrangement links TRBV28 to TRBJ2-1; D may be TRBD2 (5 bases). Germline-derived CDR1 and CDR2 are MDHEN and SYDVKM. This CDR3 comprises 14 residues. V lost 6 bases to trimming and J lost 2 bases, with 11 bases between them. The CDR3 sequence is CASSRTATYNEQFF. The DNA for the CDR3 is TGTGCCAGCAGCCGGACTGCAACCTACAATGAGCAGTTCTTC.

J is TRBJ2-7 and V is TRBV7-9; 12 nucleotides align to TRBD1. The germline CDR1 and CDR2 sequences are SEHNR and FQNEAQ (reference sequence). V was pared by 4 bases and J by 2 bases, with 12 bases of the junction left unmatched. This CDR3 comprises 18 residues. The CDR3: CASSSPGQGAGWAYEQYF. CDR3 DNA sequence: TGTGCCAGCAGCTCGCCGGGACAGGGGGCAGGGTGGGCCTACGAGCAGTACTTC.

The chain links TRBV5-4 to TRBJ2-3, with 9 bases matching TRBD2. This CDR3 is built from 16 residues. Trimming cost V 2 bases and J 10 bases; bases outside gene matches: 14. Germline CDR1 SGHNT, CDR2 YYREEE (reference sequence). The CDR3 DNA is TGTGCCAGCAGCTTCCCTATAGCGGGGGACCTCGGGGCGCAGTATTTT. Protein sequence: CASSFPIAGDLGAQYF. The variable domain in full, with the rest retrieved from reference TRBV5-4 and TRBJ2-3, is ETGVTQSPTHLIKTRGQQVTLRCSSQSGHNTVSWYQQALGQGPQFIFQYYREEENGRGNFPPRFSGLQFPNYSSELNVNALELDDSALYLCASSFPIAGDLGAQYFGPGTRLTVL.

The V call is TRBV19, the J call TRBJ2-5; the match to TRBD2 covers 9 bases. The junction had 3 bases not matched to a gene; V was cut back by 3 bases and J by 1 base. This CDR3 region has 15 residues. CDR1 LNHDA and CDR2 SQIVND come from the germline V gene (reference sequence). The CDR3 DNA sequence: TGTGCCAGTAGTATTGGTAGCGGGGGCCAAGAGACCCAGTACTTC. Translated: CASSIGSGGQETQYF.

The gene calls are TRBV7-8 and TRBJ1-3; unclear D gene. V lost 4 bases and J lost 0, with 10 bases in between. The length of the CDR3 is 15 residues. Looked up from germline, CDR1 is SGHVS and CDR2 is FQNEAQ. This chain's CDR3 is CASSSAGNSGNTIYF. The CDR3 region has the DNA TGTGCCAGCAGCTCCGCGGGGAACTCTGGAAACACCATATATTTT.